Shown below are 5 T cell receptor beta chains from a single sample sequenced in a study of T cells in Graves' hyperthyroidism and ophthalmopathy. Regions amplified from RNA transcripts were the TCR beta CDR3 regions. Using the HTBI primer set, a first-round RT-PCR was run on the TCR CDR3. TCRdb re-called the multiplex PCR reads with MiXCR, one entry per CDR3 protein. This sample has more than 300,000 distinct CDR3 sequences; approximately 17% occur once, and the top ten carry almost 35%. Sequencing was performed on blood. These receptors all come from a woman in her 30s with Graves' hyperthyroidism that later progressed to Graves' ophthalmopathy.

The genes are TRBV11-2 and TRBJ1-1; 8 nucleotides agree with TRBD1. V lost 4 bases and J lost 5; bases outside the gene matches: 12. The CDR3 runs to 16 residues. Germline V CDR1 and CDR2: SGHAT, FQNNGV. CDR3 in amino acids: CASSSMRYRGGTEAFF. The CDR3 DNA is TGTGCCAGCAGCTCAATGCGGTACAGGGGGGGTACTGAAGCTTTCTTT.

This clonotype was seen more than once but under ten times. The chain carries TRBV19 and TRBJ2-2; D perhaps matches TRBD1 (6 bases). Germline V gives CDR1 LNHDA, CDR2 SQIVND (reference sequence). The CDR3 sequence is 13 residues long. Trimming stripped 8 bases from V and 5 bases from J, with 12 bases between. CDR3 protein: CASRDILTGELFF. In DNA, the CDR3 is TGTGCCAGTCGGGACATACTTACCGGGGAGCTGTTTTTT.

This clonotype was seen many times. This sequence joins TRBV20-1 and TRBJ2-1; TRBD1 matches at 10 bases. The ends lost 6 bases at V and 7 bases at J; junction bases unmatched: 12. Germline lookup yields CDR1 DFQATT and CDR2 SNEGSKA (reference sequence). CDR3 size: 15 residues. The CDR3, as DNA: TGCAGTGCCCGGGACAGGGGCCTCCGGGAGAATGAGCAGTTCTTC. This translates into CSARDRGLRENEQFF.

There are many counts of this clonotype. CDR3 residues: CASTATGTSGSREQYF. DNA of the CDR3: TGCGCCAGCACAGCCACCGGGACTAGCGGGAGTCGCGAGCAGTACTTC. The rearrangement links TRBV10-1 to TRBJ2-7; 14 positions agree with TRBD2. With V trimmed by 7 bases and J by 6 bases, 11 bases remained unmatched. The CDR3 is 16 amino acids. The germline V gene has CDR1 WNHNN and CDR2 SYGVQD (reference sequence).

This clonotype occurred many times. The chain is built from TRBV3-1 and TRBJ2-1; TRBD2 matches at 7 bases. The ends lost 1 base at V and 2 bases at J; junction bases unmatched: 5. CDR1 LGHDT and CDR2 YNNKEL come from the germline V gene (reference sequence). The length of the CDR3 is 16 residues. The CDR3 sequence: CASSQAGGGPYNEQFF. The CDR3 DNA reads as TGTGCCAGCAGCCAAGCGGGGGGAGGACCCTACAATGAGCAGTTCTTC.